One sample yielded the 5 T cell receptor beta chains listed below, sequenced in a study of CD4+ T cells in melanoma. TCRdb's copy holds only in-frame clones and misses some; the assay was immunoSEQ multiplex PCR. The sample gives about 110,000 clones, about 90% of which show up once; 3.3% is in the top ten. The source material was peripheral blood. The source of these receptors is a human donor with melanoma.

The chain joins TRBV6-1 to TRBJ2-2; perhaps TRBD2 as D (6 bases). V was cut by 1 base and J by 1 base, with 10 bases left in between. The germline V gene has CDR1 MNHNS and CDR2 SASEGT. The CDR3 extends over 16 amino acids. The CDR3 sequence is CASSEGGGKNTGELFF. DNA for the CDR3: TGTGCCAGCAGTGAAGGAGGCGGGAAGAACACCGGGGAGCTGTTTTTT.

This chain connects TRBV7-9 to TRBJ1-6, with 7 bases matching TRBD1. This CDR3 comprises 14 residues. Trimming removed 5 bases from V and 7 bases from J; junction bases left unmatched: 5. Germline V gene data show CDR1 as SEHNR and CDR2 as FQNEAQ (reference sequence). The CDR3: CASSRQGQNSPLHF. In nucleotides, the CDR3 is TGTGCCAGCAGCCGACAGGGTCAAAATTCACCCCTCCACTTT.

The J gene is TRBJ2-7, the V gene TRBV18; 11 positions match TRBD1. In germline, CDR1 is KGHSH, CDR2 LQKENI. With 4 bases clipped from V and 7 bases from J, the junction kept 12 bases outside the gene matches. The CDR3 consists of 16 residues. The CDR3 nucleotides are TGTGCCAGCTCACAGCAGCGAGGACAGGGGGCGTCTGAGCAGTACTTC. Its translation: CASSQQRGQGASEQYF.

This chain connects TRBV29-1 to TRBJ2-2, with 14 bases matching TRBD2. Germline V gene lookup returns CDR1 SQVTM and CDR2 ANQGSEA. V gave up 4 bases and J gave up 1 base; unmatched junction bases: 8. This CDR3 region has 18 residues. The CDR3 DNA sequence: TGCAGCGTTGCCGGGACTAGCGGGAGCGGTGTGAACACCGGGGAGCTGTTTTTT. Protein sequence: CSVAGTSGSGVNTGELFF.

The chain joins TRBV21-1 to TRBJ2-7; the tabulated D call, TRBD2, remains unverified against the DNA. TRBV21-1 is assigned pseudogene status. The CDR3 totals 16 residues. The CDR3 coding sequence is TGTGCCAGCAGCAAAGGTGAGGCTAGCGAAATCTACGAGCAGTACTTC. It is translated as CASSKGEASEIYEQYF.